This TCR beta chain was identified in a study of tumor and adjacent non-tumor tissue in lung cancer. Study background: Approximately 4.2 million productive TCRbeta reads were obtained per sample on average.

Germline V lookup: CDR1 SGHRS, CDR2 YFSETQ. This CDR3 spans 16 amino acids. This clonotype was seen a single time. The antigen is not known. A much larger clone differs by one base, so this may be a read error. This sample's RNA came from whole unsorted tissue. More than 3 cm separated this lung sample from the edge of the tumor. Chemotherapy-naive patients with new lung cancer underwent thoracic surgery in China, August–late 2014. Three rounds of nested PCR, following a modified ARM-PCR protocol, produced the TCRbeta library. In TCRdb, the multiplex PCR reads were re-called with MiXCR into one record per CDR3 protein. The sample includes about 86,000 distinct CDR3 sequences, around 80% of them seen just once. Regarding the study as a whole: Tumor tissue had significantly higher TCR diversity than normal lung.

The receptor comes from a woman aged 50 to 60 with non-small cell lung cancer. This chain uses TRBV5-1 with TRBJ2-1; 13 bases map to TRBD2. Sequencing was done on a sample of distant non-tumor lung tissue. CDR3 sequence (DNA): TGCGCCAACAGCAAAGGGGGGACTAGCGGGGACAATGAGCAGTTCTTC. It yields the protein CANSKGGTSGDNEQFF.